Reported below is one T cell receptor beta chain. Its matching antigen is unknown. Stated time point: cycle 4 day 1 (C4D1), after 5 to 7 weeks of nivolumab. Exposure to brentuximab vedotin varied, and each patient had relapsed following autologous stem cell transplantation. These data originate in a study of PD-1 blockade in classical Hodgkin lymphoma. Study-level points and caveats: Repertoire differences lack defined causes, possibly disease activity or prior therapy. There was a significant rise in CD4+ TCR diversity by C4D1, with no such rise for CD8+.

Sequencing was performed with immunoSEQ multiplex PCR; in TCRdb, only in-frame clones are kept and a portion is missing. The repertoire consists of 35,000 to 50,000 clones, with roughly 69% occurring once and the leading ten covering roughly 3%. The TCR sequence derives from a human donor with classical Hodgkin lymphoma. The starting material was peripheral blood mononuclear cells (PBMCs), obtained before the fourth cycle of nivolumab.

The CDR3 bases are TGTGCCAGCAGCTCGGGACACCTCTCTGGGGCCAACGTCCTGACTTTC. Residues: CASSSGHLSGANVLTF. The chain recombines TRBV9 with TRBJ2-6, with D possibly TRBD1 on 6 matching bases. CDR3 length: 16 residues. Germline lookup yields CDR1 SGDLS and CDR2 YYNGEE. The V end was cut by 4 bases, the J end by 0 bases, with 11 bases between. Drawing the rest from reference TRBV9 and TRBJ2-6, the complete variable domain is DSGVTQTPKHLITATGQRVTLRCSPRSGDLSVYWYQQSLDQGLQFLIQYYNGEERAKGNILERFSAQQFPDLHSELNLSSLELGDSALYFCASSSGHLSGANVLTFGAGSRLTVL.